The clone carrying this T cell receptor (beta chain) was seen only once. The target antigen is unknown. The data are from a study of regulatory T cells in long-lasting Graves disease. Overall study results and limits: Among samples with persistent disease, TRBV28, TRBJ1-2 and TRBJ2-5 were favored.

Both iRepertoire HTBI primers and Arm-PCR of CDR3 regions were used to build the TCR beta libraries. TCRdb re-called the multiplex PCR reads with MiXCR, one entry per CDR3 protein. The data show about 560,000 distinct CDR3 sequences, 15% to 20% seen once. CDR1 is SGHRS and CDR2 is YFSETQ in the germline V gene. The CDR3 loop spans 16 amino acids. The V segment lost 4 bases and the J segment 9 bases; nucleotides outside the gene matches: 14. Time point noted: newly diagnosed GD, antithyroid drugs for less than 3 months. Scientists built the TCR library using RNA that was extracted from PBMCs. An endocrinology department in Xi'an, China, supplied the patients. The authors drew 7.5 to 10 milliliters of peripheral blood into EDTA tubes. These data also formed part of another study, on T cells in Graves' hyperthyroidism and ophthalmopathy.

This chain connects TRBV5-1 to TRBJ2-1, with 9 bases aligning to TRBD2. The sequencing here drew on peripheral blood mononuclear cells (PBMCs), taken at new diagnosis, from a patient treated with antithyroid drugs. This TCR came from a man younger than 30 with Graves disease. CDR3 DNA: TGCGCCAGCAGCGGCGCCGGTAGCGGGAGTGAGGGTGAGCAGTTCTTC. Translation: CASSGAGSGSEGEQFF. Together with reference TRBV5-1 and TRBJ2-1, the CDR3 gives the full variable domain: KAGVTQTPRYLIKTRGQQVTLSCSPISGHRSVSWYQQTPGQGLQFLFEYFSETQRNKGNFPGRFSGRQFSNSRSEMNVSTLELGDSALYLCASSGAGSGSEGEQFFGPGTRLTVL.